This T cell receptor (beta chain) stems from a study of cytomegalovirus exposure and HLA in healthy donors. Trimming shortened V by 4 bases and J by 5 bases, and 18 bases separated the two germline ends. CDR1 and CDR2 (germline): SGHRS, YFSETQ. The CDR3 covers 15 residues. Use of 60 Vbeta and 13 Jbeta primers characterized the PCR. Measured with immunoSEQ multiplex PCR; TCRdb has only the in-frame clones, and not every one. Here the sample spans about 130,000 clones, about 70% being singletons. This clone was observed once. The sequenced material came from PBMCs. This clonotype was sampled from a woman aged 60-75 years in good health and CMV-seropositive. V gene TRBV5-1 combines with J gene TRBJ2-5, with D unclear. In DNA, the CDR3 is TGCGCCAGCAGCCCTACGGCGGCTAGTGGCGAGACCCAGTACTTC. Encoded protein: CASSPTAASGETQYF.